These T cell receptor beta chains were read from a single sample in a study of a mutant IDH1 vaccine in newly diagnosed glioma. TCRdb's table, derived via immunoSEQ multiplex PCR, lists solely in-frame clones and lacks some. The sample includes 40,000 or so clones, roughly three quarters of them seen just once. Source: PBMCs, taken from a glioma patient treated with radiotherapy, temozolomide or both. The receptors derive from a man in his forties or fifties with glioma. Some clones in this sample may be carry-over from other donors' samples. Both conserved end residues are part of each CDR3. Fields, in order: V gene, D gene, clone size, J gene, CDR3 DNA, CDR3 protein. The D gene is left open where the match is weak. Size is stated for part of the rows, as once, few or many counts, or as a class when the clone is expanded.

TRBV4-1	TRBD2	-	TRBJ2-3	TGCGCCAGCAGCCCCGGAGGTGGAGCGGGGGGTGGGGATACGCAGTATTTT	CASSPGGGAGGGDTQYF
TRBV5-4	TRBD1	-	TRBJ1-1	TGTGCCAGCAGCCGTGACAGGGTGTCGACTGAAGCTTTCTTT	CASSRDRVSTEAFF
TRBV19	-	-	TRBJ1-5	TGTGCCAGTAGTATGGGTCAGGGAAGCAATCAGCCCCAGCATTTT	CASSMGQGSNQPQHF
TRBV7-2	-	-	TRBJ1-2	TGTGCCAGCAGCTCCCAAGTAACCCCTTACAGGGATTCGAATGGCTACACCTTC	CASSSQVTPYRDSNGYTF
TRBV9	TRBD1	-	TRBJ1-5	TGTGCCAGCAGCGTAACAGGGGGAGGGGAGCCCCAGCATTTT	CASSVTGGGEPQHF
TRBV5-4	TRBD1	-	TRBJ1-2	TGTGCCGGATGGACAGGCGGTAATTCTAACTATGGCTACACCTTC	CAGWTGGNSNYGYTF
TRBV30	-	-	TRBJ1-5	TGTGCCTGGAGTCTCCAAGCAGGTCAGCCCCAGCATTTT	CAWSLQAGQPQHF
TRBV5-4	TRBD1	-	TRBJ1-1	TGTGCCAGCAGCTGGGACAGAGGAAACACTGAAGCTTTCTTT	CASSWDRGNTEAFF
TRBV9	TRBD2	-	TRBJ2-3	TGTGCCAGCAGCGTAGAAACTAGCGGAATGGGAGATACGCAGTATTTT	CASSVETSGMGDTQYF
TRBV6-5	TRBD1	-	TRBJ2-7	TGTGCCAGCAGTTTCCGAGGGGGCCTCTACGAGCAGTACTTC	CASSFRGGLYEQYF
TRBV19	TRBD1	-	TRBJ2-2	TGTGCCAGTAGTATAGGGGACAGGAACACCGGGGAGCTGTTTTTT	CASSIGDRNTGELFF
TRBV4-3	-	-	TRBJ2-5	TGCGCCAGCAGCCAAGACACGGGGAAGGAGACCCAGTACTTC	CASSQDTGKETQYF
TRBV27	-	-	TRBJ2-5	TGTGCCAGCAGTTTCCTAGGGTGGGAGACCCAGTACTTC	CASSFLGWETQYF
TRBV27	TRBD1	once	TRBJ2-5	TGTGCCAGCAGTTGGACAGGGAGAGAGACCCAGTACTTC	CASSWTGRETQYF
TRBV6-6	TRBD1	-	TRBJ2-7	TGTGCCAGCAACCCCCGGGACAGGGGGTCCGAGCAGTACTTC	CASNPRDRGSEQYF
TRBV9	-	-	TRBJ2-2	TGTGCCAGCAAAAGGCAGAACACCGGGGAGCTGTTTTTT	CASKRQNTGELFF
TRBV5-4	-	-	TRBJ1-2	TGTGCCAGCAGCTTGGAGGGAAACTCCTATGGCTACACCTTC	CASSLEGNSYGYTF
TRBV25-1	-	-	TRBJ1-1	TGTGCCAGCAGTGGTGGTGGAGGGAAGGCTTTCTTT	CASSGGGGKAFF
TRBV10-3	-	-	TRBJ2-5	TGTGCCATCAGTGAGGGGACTCAAGAGACCCAGTACTTC	CAISEGTQETQYF
TRBV7-9	-	-	TRBJ1-1	TGTGCCAGCAGCGCGAGCGCAGGGACTTTTGAAGCTTTCTTT	CASSASAGTFEAFF
TRBV7-6	-	few	TRBJ1-3	TGTGCCAGCAGCTTATCAGGTGCTGGAAACACCATATATTTT	CASSLSGAGNTIYF
TRBV4-2	-	-	TRBJ2-7	TGTGCCAGCAGCCCCAGGGACACTCTCTACGAGCAGTACTTC	CASSPRDTLYEQYF
TRBV6-1	TRBD1	-	TRBJ2-2	TGTGCCAGCAGTGCATCCGGGACAGGGGTTTCCGGGGAGCTGTTTTTT	CASSASGTGVSGELFF
TRBV4-1	-	-	TRBJ2-7	TGCGCCAGCAGCCAAGATAGCGAGCAGTACTTC	CASSQDSEQYF
TRBV7-2	-	-	TRBJ2-1	TGTGCCAGCAGCCCGGACAGCTACTACAATGAGCAGTTCTTC	CASSPDSYYNEQFF
TRBV7-8	-	-	TRBJ1-1	TGTGCCAGCAGCATCCAACGAAACACTGAAGCTTTCTTT	CASSIQRNTEAFF
TRBV29-1	-	-	TRBJ1-2	TGCAGCGTTGAAACCCTTAACTATGGCTACACCTTC	CSVETLNYGYTF
TRBV7-2	-	-	TRBJ1-5	TGTGCCAGCAGCTCCCTGCATGGACAGCCCCAGCATTTT	CASSSLHGQPQHF
TRBV2	-	-	TRBJ2-3	TGTGCCAGCAGATCAGGGCAGGATTCCCTTTGGGGCACAGATACGCAGTATTTT	CASRSGQDSLWGTDTQYF
TRBV25-1	-	-	TRBJ1-4	TGTGCCAGCAGTCCGTGGGGGTTAAATGAAAAACTGTTTTTT	CASSPWGLNEKLFF
TRBV10-2	TRBD1	-	TRBJ2-2	TGCGCCAGCAGGAGTACAGGGGTTGACACCGGGGAGCTGTTTTTT	CASRSTGVDTGELFF
TRBV6-1	TRBD1	once	TRBJ1-5	TGTGCCAGCAGTGCGTTACAGGGGTATAGCAATCAGCCCCAGCATTTT	CASSALQGYSNQPQHF
TRBV18	TRBD2	-	TRBJ2-7	TGTGCCAGCTCGCGGGGGAGCTCCTACGAGCAGTACTTC	CASSRGSSYEQYF
TRBV7-2	-	-	TRBJ2-5	TGTGCCAGCAGCTTCTGGGGGGACCAAGAGACCCAGTACTTC	CASSFWGDQETQYF
TRBV6-5	TRBD1	-	TRBJ1-2	TGTGCCAGCAGTTTCGCGACAGGGGGCTATGGCTACACCTTC	CASSFATGGYGYTF
TRBV14	-	-	TRBJ2-3	TGTGCCAGCAGCGGGTCCAGGGTAAGAGATACGCAGTATTTT	CASSGSRVRDTQYF
TRBV6-4	-	-	TRBJ2-5	TGTGCCAGCATTGCTAACCGGGGAGGACAGGCGATGGAGACCCAGTACTTC	CASIANRGGQAMETQYF
TRBV7-2	-	-	TRBJ1-6	TGTGCCAGCAGCCCAGCGGGGGGGATGGGGAATTCACCCCTCCACTTT	CASSPAGGMGNSPLHF
TRBV2	-	-	TRBJ2-1	TGTGCCAGCAGATGGCAGACAGTCAATGAGCAGTTCTTC	CASRWQTVNEQFF
TRBV20-1	-	-	TRBJ1-1	TGCAGTGCTAGAGTGTACACTGAAGCTTTCTTT	CSARVYTEAFF
TRBV30	TRBD2	-	TRBJ2-3	TGTGCCTGGAGAGGAGGGGCGGGGGGATCAGATACGCAGTATTTT	CAWRGGAGGSDTQYF
TRBV6-6	-	-	TRBJ2-2	TGTGCCAGCAGTTACTCGCGGGATACCGGGGAGCTGTTTTTT	CASSYSRDTGELFF
TRBV10-1	-	-	TRBJ1-1	TGCGCCAGCAGGACAGGATCGAACACTGAAGCTTTCTTT	CASRTGSNTEAFF
TRBV29-1	-	-	TRBJ2-3	TGCAGCGTTGAGACAGGTGGTAGCACAGATACGCAGTATTTT	CSVETGGSTDTQYF
TRBV4-1	TRBD2	-	TRBJ2-7	TGCGCCAGCAGCCAAAGCGGGGGCTACGAGCAGTACTTC	CASSQSGGYEQYF
TRBV19	-	-	TRBJ1-2	TGTGCCACGTCACTACGGGACTCGTATGGCTACACCTTC	CATSLRDSYGYTF
TRBV7-2	-	-	TRBJ1-3	TGTGCCAGCAGCCCCCGTTTCGGGGGAAACACCATATATTTT	CASSPRFGGNTIYF
TRBV7-6	-	once	TRBJ1-4	TGTGCCAGCAGCCCAAGTGGCCGGATCGATGAAAAACTGTTTTTT	CASSPSGRIDEKLFF
TRBV2	-	-	TRBJ2-7	TGTGCCAGCAGTGATGGGGGGACAATCTACGAGCAGTACTTC	CASSDGGTIYEQYF
TRBV6-5	-	-	TRBJ2-7	TGTGCCAGCAGTTACTCGTCCAGGGAGTACGAGCAGTACTTC	CASSYSSREYEQYF
TRBV6-6	-	-	TRBJ1-5	TGTGCCAGCAGTTACGCCCATAACAATCAGCCCCAGCATTTT	CASSYAHNNQPQHF